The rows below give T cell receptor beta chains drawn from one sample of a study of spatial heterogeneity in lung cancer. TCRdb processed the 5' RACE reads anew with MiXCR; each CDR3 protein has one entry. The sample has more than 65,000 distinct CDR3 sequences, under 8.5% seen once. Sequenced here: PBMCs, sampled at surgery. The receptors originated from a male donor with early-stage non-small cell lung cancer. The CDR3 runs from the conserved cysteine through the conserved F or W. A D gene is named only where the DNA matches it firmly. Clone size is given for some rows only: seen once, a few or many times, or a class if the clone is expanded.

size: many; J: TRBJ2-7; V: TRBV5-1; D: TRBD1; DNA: TGCGCCAGCAGCTTGGGAGGACAGGGGGACTACGAGCAGTACTTC; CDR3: CASSLGGQGDYEQYF
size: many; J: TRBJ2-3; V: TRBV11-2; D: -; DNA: TGTGCCAGCACTAAACGCGGTTATCCTAGCACAGATACGCAGTATTTT; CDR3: CASTKRGYPSTDTQYF
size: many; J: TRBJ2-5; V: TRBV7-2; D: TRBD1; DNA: TGTGCCAGCAGCTCCCCCACAGGGGTAGAGACCCAGTACTTC; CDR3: CASSSPTGVETQYF
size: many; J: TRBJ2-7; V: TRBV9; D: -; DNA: TGTGCCAGCAGCGTTGATCTCCTGAGGGAGCAGTACTTC; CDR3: CASSVDLLREQYF
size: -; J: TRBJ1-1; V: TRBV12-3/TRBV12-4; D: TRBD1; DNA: TGTGCCAGCAGTCCCTCGGGACAGGCGAACACTGAAGCTTTCTTT; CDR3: CASSPSGQANTEAFF
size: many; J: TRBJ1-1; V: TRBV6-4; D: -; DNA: TGTGCCAGCAGAGACAGCGGGGGTTCTGAAGCTTTCTTT; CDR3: CASRDSGGSEAFF
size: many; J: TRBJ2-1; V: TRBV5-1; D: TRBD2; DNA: TGCGCCAGCAGCTTGTTGCTAGCGGTTGGCAATGAGCAGTTCTTC; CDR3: CASSLLLAVGNEQFF
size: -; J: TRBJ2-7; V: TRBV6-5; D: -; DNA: TGTGCCAGCAGTCCGCCGGGCAGGGCCGGGCAGTACTTC; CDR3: CASSPPGRAGQYF
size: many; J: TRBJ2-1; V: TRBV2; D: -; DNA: TGTGCCAGCAGTGAAGCCTCCCAGTACAATGAGCAGTTCTTC; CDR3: CASSEASQYNEQFF
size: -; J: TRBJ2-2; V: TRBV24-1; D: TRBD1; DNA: TGTGCCACCAGTGAACCCGACGGGACAGGGGGCAACACCGGGGAGCTGTTTTTT; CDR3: CATSEPDGTGGNTGELFF
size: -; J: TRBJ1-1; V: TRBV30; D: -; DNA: TGTGCTTGTCTGTCAGGGACAGAAGCTTTCTTT; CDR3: CACLSGTEAFF
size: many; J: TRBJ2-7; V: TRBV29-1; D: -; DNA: TGCAGCGTAGGACTGAGCCCCCCCTACGAGCAGTACTTC; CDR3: CSVGLSPPYEQYF
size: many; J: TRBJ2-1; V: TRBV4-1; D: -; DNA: TGCGCCAGCAGCTACCCGGGGTCTAGCTCCTACAATGAGCAGTTCTTC; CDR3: CASSYPGSSSYNEQFF
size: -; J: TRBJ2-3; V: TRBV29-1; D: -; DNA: TGCAGCGTTGCTGGGGGAGCAGATACGCAGTATTTT; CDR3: CSVAGGADTQYF
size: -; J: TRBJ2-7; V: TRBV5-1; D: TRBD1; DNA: TGCGCCAGCAGCCCTACTCCAGGGGGCGGCCACGAGCAGTACTTC; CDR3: CASSPTPGGGHEQYF
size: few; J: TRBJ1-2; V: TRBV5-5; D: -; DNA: TGTGCCAGCAGCTTGGGACAGGCATCCTACTATGGCTACACCTTC; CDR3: CASSLGQASYYGYTF
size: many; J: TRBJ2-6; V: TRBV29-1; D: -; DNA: TGCAGCGCAGAGTTAACCAGCTCTGGGGCCAACGTCCTGACTTTC; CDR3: CSAELTSSGANVLTF
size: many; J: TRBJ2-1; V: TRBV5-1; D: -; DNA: TGCGCCAGCAGCGCCGACACCTACAATGAGCAGTTCTTC; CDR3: CASSADTYNEQFF
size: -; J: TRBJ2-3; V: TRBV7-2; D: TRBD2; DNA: TGTGCCAGCAGCTTAGATCGGCCAGCGGGAGCCCCTAGCACAGAAACGCAGTATTTT; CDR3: CASSLDRPAGAPSTETQYF
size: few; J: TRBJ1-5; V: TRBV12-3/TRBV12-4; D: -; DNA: TGTGCCAGCAGTTTAACCCGGGATCAGCCCCAGCATTTT; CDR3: CASSLTRDQPQHF
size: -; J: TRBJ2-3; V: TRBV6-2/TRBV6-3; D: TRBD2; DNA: TGTGCCAGCAGATCGACTAGCGGGATCACAGATACGCAGTATTTT; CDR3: CASRSTSGITDTQYF
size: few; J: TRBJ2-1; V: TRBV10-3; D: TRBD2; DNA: TGTGCCATCAGTTCGGGACTAGCGGCCTACAATGAGCAGTTCTTC; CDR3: CAISSGLAAYNEQFF
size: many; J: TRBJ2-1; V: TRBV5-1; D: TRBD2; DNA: TGCGCCAGCAGCTTCCCTAGCGGGAGCTCCTACAATGAGCAGTTCTTC; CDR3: CASSFPSGSSYNEQFF
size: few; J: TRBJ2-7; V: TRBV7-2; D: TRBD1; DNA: TGTGCCAGCAGCTTGGACAGGACTCCCACCGAGCAGTACTTC; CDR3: CASSLDRTPTEQYF
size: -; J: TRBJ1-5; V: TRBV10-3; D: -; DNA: TGTGCCATCAGTGAGGACAGCCCGCTTCAGCCCCAGCATTTT; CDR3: CAISEDSPLQPQHF
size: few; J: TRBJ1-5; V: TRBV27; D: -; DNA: TGTGCCAGCAGTTCCGGAAACAGCTTATATCAGCCCCAGCATTTT; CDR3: CASSSGNSLYQPQHF
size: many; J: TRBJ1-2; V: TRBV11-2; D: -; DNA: TGTGCCAGCAGCTTAGGTCTCCGGGGTGGCTACACCTTC; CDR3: CASSLGLRGGYTF
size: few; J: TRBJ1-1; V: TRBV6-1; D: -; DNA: TGTGCCAGCATGGGAACGCGTGGGGTCACTGAAGCTTTCTTT; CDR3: CASMGTRGVTEAFF
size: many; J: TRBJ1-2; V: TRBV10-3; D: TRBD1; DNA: TGTGCCATCAGTGACAGGGGGACTAACTATGGCTACACCTTC; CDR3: CAISDRGTNYGYTF
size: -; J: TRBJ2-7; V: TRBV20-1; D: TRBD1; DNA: TGCAGTGCTAGAGATCCGACAGGGGACTCTTTCGTGCAGTACTTC; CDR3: CSARDPTGDSFVQYF
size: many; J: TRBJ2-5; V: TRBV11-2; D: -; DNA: TGTGCCAGCAGCTTAGGCCAAGAGACCCAGTACTTC; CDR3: CASSLGQETQYF
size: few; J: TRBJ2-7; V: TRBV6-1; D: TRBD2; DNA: TGTGCCAGCAGTGGGTCAACCGGGACTAGCGCAAATCTTGGCTACGAGCAGTACTTC; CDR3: CASSGSTGTSANLGYEQYF
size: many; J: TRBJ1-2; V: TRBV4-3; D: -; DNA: TGCGCCAGCAGCCAAGATTTGAACGGCGAGAGGGGCTACACCTTC; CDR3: CASSQDLNGERGYTF
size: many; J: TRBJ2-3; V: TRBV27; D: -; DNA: TGTGCCAGCAGTTTCCGTTCCTACCTCACAGATACGCAGTATTTT; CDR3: CASSFRSYLTDTQYF
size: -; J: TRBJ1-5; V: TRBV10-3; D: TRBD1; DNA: TGTGCCATCAGGGAGGCCGGACAGGGAACTCAGCCCCAGCATTTT; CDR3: CAIREAGQGTQPQHF
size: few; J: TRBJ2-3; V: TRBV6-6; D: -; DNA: TGTGCCAGCAGTTACGGACCTTTTCCCGAGTATTTT; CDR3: CASSYGPFPEYF
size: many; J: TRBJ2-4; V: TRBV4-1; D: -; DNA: TGCGCCAGCAGCCTGCTGTTGGGGGGAAACATTCAGTACTTC; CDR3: CASSLLLGGNIQYF
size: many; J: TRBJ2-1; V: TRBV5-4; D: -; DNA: TGTGCCATCCCCGGAAGGGAGAGTTACAATGAGCAGTTCTTC; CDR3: CAIPGRESYNEQFF
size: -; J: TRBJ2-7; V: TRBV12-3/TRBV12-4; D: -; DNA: TGTGCCAGCAGACCCGGTCCCCCTAAGCTGGACCCCTTCGAGCAGTACTTC; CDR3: CASRPGPPKLDPFEQYF
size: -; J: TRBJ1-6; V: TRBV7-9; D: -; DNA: TGTGCCAGCAGCCAACGGGGGTCTAATTCACCCCTCCACTTT; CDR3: CASSQRGSNSPLHF